This TCR beta chain was identified in a study of OX40 agonist ivuxolimab in advanced cancers. As for the study in general: Hepatocellular carcinoma, melanoma, renal cell or head and neck cancer occurred in dose-escalation patients.

Germline V gene data show CDR1 as ENHRY and CDR2 as SYGVKD. This CDR3 contains 14 residues. The V end was cut by 3 bases, the J end by 5 bases, with 10 bases between. Clones were sequenced by immunoSEQ multiplex PCR, and TCRdb holds only the in-frame ones, with some missing. This table has some 79,000 clones, roughly 85% appearing once. This clonotype was sampled from an adult with an advanced solid tumor such as melanoma, head and neck, liver or kidney cancer. The specimen was CD4+ or CD8+ T cells sorted from blood, collected in a trial of the OX40 agonist ivuxolimab. The genes are TRBV10-3 and TRBJ1-4; maybe TRBD1 (5 bases). The DNA for the CDR3 is TGTGCCATCAGTGAAGGGACTGAAAATGAAAAACTGTTTTTT. Translating it yields CAISEGTENEKLFF.